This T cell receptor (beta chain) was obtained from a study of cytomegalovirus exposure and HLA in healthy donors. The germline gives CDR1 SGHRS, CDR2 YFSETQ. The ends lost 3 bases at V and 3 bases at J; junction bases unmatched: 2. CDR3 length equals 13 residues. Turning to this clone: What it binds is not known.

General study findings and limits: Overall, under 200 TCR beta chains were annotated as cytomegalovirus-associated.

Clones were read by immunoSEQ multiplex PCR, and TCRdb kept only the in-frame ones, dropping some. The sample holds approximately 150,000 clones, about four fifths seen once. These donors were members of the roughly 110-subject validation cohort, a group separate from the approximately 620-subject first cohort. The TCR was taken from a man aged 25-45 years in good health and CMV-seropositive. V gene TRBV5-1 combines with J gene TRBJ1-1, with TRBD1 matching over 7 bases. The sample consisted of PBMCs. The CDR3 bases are TGCGCCAGCAGCTGGGGACAGCACACTGAAGCTTTCTTT. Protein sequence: CASSWGQHTEAFF.